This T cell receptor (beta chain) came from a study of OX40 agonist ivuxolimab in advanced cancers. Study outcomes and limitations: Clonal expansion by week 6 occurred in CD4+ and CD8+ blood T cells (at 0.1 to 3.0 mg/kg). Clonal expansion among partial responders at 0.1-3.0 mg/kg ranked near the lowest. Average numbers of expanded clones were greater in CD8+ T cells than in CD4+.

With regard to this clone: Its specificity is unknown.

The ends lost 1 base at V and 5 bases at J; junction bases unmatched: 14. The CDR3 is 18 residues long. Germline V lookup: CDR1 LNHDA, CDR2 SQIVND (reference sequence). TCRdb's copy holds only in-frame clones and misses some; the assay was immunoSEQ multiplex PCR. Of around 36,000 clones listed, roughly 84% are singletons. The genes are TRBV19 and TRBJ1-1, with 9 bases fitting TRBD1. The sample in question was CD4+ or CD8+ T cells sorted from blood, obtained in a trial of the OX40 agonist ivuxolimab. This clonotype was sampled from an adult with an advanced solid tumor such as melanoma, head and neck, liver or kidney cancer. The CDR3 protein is CASSIGDRDGFISTEAFF. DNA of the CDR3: TGTGCCAGTAGTATAGGGGACAGGGATGGTTTTATTTCTACTGAAGCTTTCTTT.